These T cell receptor beta chains were read from a single sample in a study of shared clonotypes between healthy human individuals. The table came from immunoSEQ multiplex PCR; TCRdb's copy has only in-frame clones and leaves some out. The sample has approximately 2.4 million clones; more than 90% are singletons. Sequencing input: naive CD4+ T cells sorted from blood. The receptors derive from a man younger than 30 in good health. Both conserved end residues are part of each CDR3. Fields, in order: CDR3 protein, CDR3 DNA, J gene, D gene, V gene, clone size. D genes are given only for firm matches. Not every row has a clone size; where given, it reads once, few, many or a size class.

CDR3 protein: CASSPGDRDTDTQYF
CDR3 DNA: TGTGCCAGCTCACCGGGGGACAGGGACACAGATACGCAGTATTTT
J gene: TRBJ2-3
D gene: TRBD1
V gene: TRBV18
clone size: once

CDR3 protein: CASTPGGGADSPLHF
CDR3 DNA: TGCGCCAGCACCCCTGGGGGAGGGGCGGATTCACCCCTCCACTTT
J gene: TRBJ1-6
D gene: -
V gene: TRBV5-1
clone size: -

CDR3 protein: CSATRTNEAFF
CDR3 DNA: TGCAGTGCAACCCGGACAAATGAAGCTTTCTTT
J gene: TRBJ1-1
D gene: -
V gene: TRBV20-1
clone size: -

CDR3 protein: CASSQEASGASTDTQYF
CDR3 DNA: TGCGCCAGCAGCCAAGAAGCTAGCGGAGCTAGCACAGATACGCAGTATTTT
J gene: TRBJ2-3
D gene: TRBD2
V gene: TRBV4-3
clone size: -

CDR3 protein: CASSLHSGGASEQYF
CDR3 DNA: TGTGCCAGCAGCTTGCATAGCGGGGGGGCCTCCGAGCAGTACTTC
J gene: TRBJ2-7
D gene: TRBD2
V gene: TRBV5-4
clone size: -

CDR3 protein: CASSEGGRSGTGKTGELFF
CDR3 DNA: TGCGCCAGCAGTGAGGGAGGCAGAAGCGGAACGGGAAAAACCGGGGAGCTGTTTTTT
J gene: TRBJ2-2
D gene: -
V gene: TRBV10-1
clone size: -

CDR3 protein: CASSLASGSEKLFF
CDR3 DNA: TGTGCCAGCAGCTTAGCTTCGGGTAGTGAAAAACTGTTTTTT
J gene: TRBJ1-4
D gene: -
V gene: TRBV7-9
clone size: -

CDR3 protein: CASSLLPGDRTEAFF
CDR3 DNA: TGTGCCAGCAGCTTACTTCCGGGTGATCGCACTGAAGCTTTCTTT
J gene: TRBJ1-1
D gene: -
V gene: TRBV13
clone size: -

CDR3 protein: CASSVQGRYNEQFF
CDR3 DNA: TGTGCCAGCAGCGTACAGGGTCGGTACAATGAGCAGTTCTTC
J gene: TRBJ2-1
D gene: -
V gene: TRBV7-8
clone size: -

CDR3 protein: CASSSVPGGWDQPQHF
CDR3 DNA: TGTGCCAGCAGCTCCGTTCCCGGGGGATGGGATCAGCCCCAGCATTTT
J gene: TRBJ1-5
D gene: -
V gene: TRBV5-5
clone size: once

CDR3 protein: CASSPGTSFDTGELFF
CDR3 DNA: TGTGCCAGCAGCCCCGGGACTAGTTTCGACACCGGGGAGCTGTTTTTT
J gene: TRBJ2-2
D gene: TRBD2
V gene: TRBV7-9
clone size: -

CDR3 protein: CASSGGLPLITGELFF
CDR3 DNA: TGCGCCAGCAGCGGGGGACTACCGCTGATCACCGGGGAGCTGTTTTTT
J gene: TRBJ2-2
D gene: TRBD2
V gene: TRBV5-1
clone size: few

CDR3 protein: CASSAYTDTQYF
CDR3 DNA: TGTGCCAGCAGCGCCTACACAGATACGCAGTATTTT
J gene: TRBJ2-3
D gene: -
V gene: TRBV7-2
clone size: -

CDR3 protein: CASSLRAGNLEQYF
CDR3 DNA: TGCGCCAGCAGCTTGCGGGCAGGGAACCTGGAGCAGTACTTC
J gene: TRBJ2-7
D gene: -
V gene: TRBV5-1
clone size: -

CDR3 protein: CASSPGRGWDEQYF
CDR3 DNA: TGTGCCAGCTCACCAGGAAGGGGGTGGGACGAGCAGTACTTC
J gene: TRBJ2-7
D gene: -
V gene: TRBV18
clone size: once

CDR3 protein: CASSSGQGRADEQYF
CDR3 DNA: TGTGCCAGCAGCAGCGGACAGGGGCGAGCTGACGAGCAGTACTTC
J gene: TRBJ2-7
D gene: TRBD1
V gene: TRBV7-9
clone size: once

CDR3 protein: CASSENRGWVEKLFF
CDR3 DNA: TGTGCCAGCAGTGAAAACAGGGGGTGGGTTGAAAAACTGTTTTTT
J gene: TRBJ1-4
D gene: TRBD1
V gene: TRBV6-1
clone size: -

CDR3 protein: CASSTPGQGHHRYNEQFF
CDR3 DNA: TGTGCCAGCAGTACCCCGGGACAGGGGCACCATCGCTACAATGAGCAGTTCTTC
J gene: TRBJ2-1
D gene: TRBD1
V gene: TRBV27
clone size: -

CDR3 protein: CASSLSGYGYTF
CDR3 DNA: TGTGCTAGCAGCTTATCTGGCTATGGCTACACCTTC
J gene: TRBJ1-2
D gene: -
V gene: TRBV7-7
clone size: -

CDR3 protein: CASSPRDGLSYEQYF
CDR3 DNA: TGTGCCAGCTCACCAAGGGACGGTCTCTCCTACGAGCAGTACTTC
J gene: TRBJ2-7
D gene: -
V gene: TRBV18
clone size: once

CDR3 protein: CASSQEGGINNQPQHF
CDR3 DNA: TGCGCCAGCAGCCAAGAGGGGGGGATTAACAATCAGCCCCAGCATTTT
J gene: TRBJ1-5
D gene: -
V gene: TRBV4-1
clone size: -

CDR3 protein: CASSIGQGDNSPLHF
CDR3 DNA: TGTGCCAGTAGTATAGGACAGGGGGATAATTCACCCCTCCACTTT
J gene: TRBJ1-6
D gene: TRBD1
V gene: TRBV19
clone size: -

CDR3 protein: CASSLASGSYEQYF
CDR3 DNA: TGTGCCAGCAGCTTAGCGTCAGGGTCCTACGAGCAGTACTTC
J gene: TRBJ2-7
D gene: -
V gene: TRBV7-2
clone size: -

CDR3 protein: CAISEPGLGDTQYF
CDR3 DNA: TGTGCCATCAGTGAGCCCGGGTTAGGAGATACGCAGTATTTT
J gene: TRBJ2-3
D gene: -
V gene: TRBV10-3
clone size: -

CDR3 protein: CASSPTPPHGYTF
CDR3 DNA: TGTGCCAGCAGCCCGACGCCGCCCCATGGCTACACCTTC
J gene: TRBJ1-2
D gene: -
V gene: TRBV7-9
clone size: -

CDR3 protein: CASSLGTRAGELFF
CDR3 DNA: TGTGCCAGCAGCTTAGGGACCAGGGCCGGGGAGCTGTTTTTT
J gene: TRBJ2-2
D gene: -
V gene: TRBV7-2
clone size: -

CDR3 protein: CSASYRDGYTF
CDR3 DNA: TGCAGTGCTAGCTACAGGGATGGCTACACCTTC
J gene: TRBJ1-2
D gene: -
V gene: TRBV20-1
clone size: -

CDR3 protein: CASSPFPAGAYEQYF
CDR3 DNA: TGTGCCAGCAGCCCCTTTCCCGCGGGGGCTTACGAGCAGTACTTC
J gene: TRBJ2-7
D gene: -
V gene: TRBV9
clone size: -

CDR3 protein: CASSLDPGGYNEQFF
CDR3 DNA: TGCGCCAGCAGCTTGGACCCGGGGGGTTACAATGAGCAGTTCTTC
J gene: TRBJ2-1
D gene: TRBD2
V gene: TRBV5-1
clone size: once

CDR3 protein: CASSQVGGSGELFF
CDR3 DNA: TGCGCCAGCAGCCAAGTCGGCGGTTCCGGGGAGCTGTTTTTT
J gene: TRBJ2-2
D gene: -
V gene: TRBV4-3
clone size: -

CDR3 protein: CSARQGGTDTQYF
CDR3 DNA: TGCAGCGCCCGACAGGGGGGTACAGATACGCAGTATTTT
J gene: TRBJ2-3
D gene: TRBD1
V gene: TRBV29-1
clone size: -

CDR3 protein: CASMTGWGAEAFF
CDR3 DNA: TGTGCCAGCATGACGGGATGGGGAGCTGAAGCTTTCTTT
J gene: TRBJ1-1
D gene: -
V gene: TRBV27
clone size: -

CDR3 protein: CASMRGGSGYTF
CDR3 DNA: TGTGCCAGCATGAGGGGTGGAAGTGGCTACACCTTC
J gene: TRBJ1-2
D gene: -
V gene: TRBV6-5
clone size: -

CDR3 protein: CASSASTGLGTYEQYF
CDR3 DNA: TGTGCCAGCAGCGCGTCGACAGGGCTCGGGACCTACGAGCAGTACTTC
J gene: TRBJ2-7
D gene: TRBD1
V gene: TRBV9
clone size: -

CDR3 protein: CASSPPGRGGVSDTQYF
CDR3 DNA: TGTGCCAGCTCACCCCCCGGCCGGGGGGGAGTATCGGATACGCAGTATTTT
J gene: TRBJ2-3
D gene: TRBD2
V gene: TRBV18
clone size: -